These 11 T cell receptor beta chains share one sample of origin, sequenced in a study of shared clonotypes between healthy human individuals. The protocol was immunoSEQ multiplex PCR, while the TCRdb copy is restricted to in-frame clones and leaves out a portion. The sample has approximately 500,000 clones, approximately 95% seen once; the top ten hold roughly 0.06%. Sequenced sample: naive CD4+ T cells sorted from blood. Specified subset: CD45RA+ positively selected. Source of these receptors: a woman between 25 and 40 years old in good health.

J is TRBJ1-2 and V is TRBV4-1; D gene ambiguous. With 0 bases removed from V and 4 bases from J, the gap between germline ends came to 9 bases. Germline CDR1 and CDR2: MGHRA and YSYEKL. CDR3 size: 14 residues. CDR3 DNA sequence: TGCGCCAGCAGCCAAGACCGACTAGGCTATGGCTACACCTTC. This sequence encodes CASSQDRLGYGYTF.

The rearrangement uses TRBV27 and TRBJ2-7; 8 bases are shared with TRBD1. The CDR3 consists of 13 residues. V lost 7 bases, J lost 2 bases, and 4 bases stayed unmatched. The germline gives CDR1 MNHEY, CDR2 SMNVEV (reference sequence). CDR3 sequence: CASKQGGAYEQYF. The CDR3 nucleotides read TGTGCCAGCAAACAGGGGGGAGCCTACGAGCAGTACTTC.

V is TRBV10-2 and J is TRBJ2-3; D possibly corresponds to TRBD2 (5 bases). This CDR3 region has 15 residues. V lost 2 bases and J lost 3, with 12 bases in between. Germline V lookup: CDR1 WSHSY, CDR2 SAAADI. CDR3 bases: TGCGCCAGCAGTGAGCCTCGGGGTATGACAGATACGCAGTATTTT. As protein: CASSEPRGMTDTQYF.

The chain recombines TRBV7-3 with TRBJ1-1; D is uncertain. CDR1 is SGHTA and CDR2 is FQGTGA in the germline V gene. V gave up 1 base and J gave up 1 base, with 13 bases separating them. The CDR3 has 16 residues. For the CDR3, the DNA is TGTGCCAGCAGCTTAAACCAAGGGTTCGGGAACACTGAAGCTTTCTTT. Amino acid sequence: CASSLNQGFGNTEAFF.

The chain is built from TRBV7-8 and TRBJ1-4; D gene unclear. Germline CDR1 is SGHVS and CDR2 is FQNEAQ. Trimming stripped 4 bases from V and 0 bases from J, with 12 bases between. The CDR3 totals 16 residues. CDR3: CASSSRWGATNEKLFF. Here the CDR3 DNA reads TGTGCCAGCAGCTCCCGTTGGGGTGCAACTAATGAAAAACTGTTTTTT. Full variable domain (outside the CDR3, taken from reference TRBV7-8 and TRBJ1-4): GAGVSQSPRYKVAKRGQDVALRCDPISGHVSLFWYQQALGQGPEFLTYFQNEAQLDKSGLPSDRFFAERPEGSVSTLKIQRTQQEDSAVYLCASSSRWGATNEKLFFGSGTQLSVL.

The chain couples TRBV7-2 to TRBJ1-1; unclear D gene. The germline V gene has CDR1 SGHTA and CDR2 FQGNSA. Trimming took off 1 base at V and 11 bases at J, with 14 bases between the two ends. CDR3 length: 13 amino acids. CDR3 residues: CASSLDVPVLAFF. As DNA, the CDR3 is TGTGCCAGCAGCTTAGACGTACCAGTGTTGGCTTTCTTT.

J is TRBJ2-7 and V is TRBV28; no reliable D call. The V end lost 6 bases, the J end lost 7 bases, and 13 bases lay between the germline ends. The CDR3 is 12 amino acids. Germline V gene sequence: CDR1 MDHEN, CDR2 SYDVKM. DNA for the CDR3: TGTGCCAGCAGCCTAACCCAGGAAGAGCAGTACTTC. Translated, it gives CASSLTQEEQYF.

V is TRBV15 and J is TRBJ2-1, with 9 bases identical to TRBD2. Germline V gene lookup returns CDR1 LNHNV and CDR2 YYDKDF (reference sequence). Trimming removed 3 bases from V and 7 bases from J; junction bases left unmatched: 4. This CDR3 has 14 amino acids. CDR3: CATSRREGRNEQFF. The CDR3 DNA is TGTGCCACCAGCAGGCGGGAGGGCCGGAATGAGCAGTTCTTC.

The gene calls are TRBV7-3 and TRBJ1-1; no clear D gene. Trimming took 1 base from V and 5 from J, leaving 14 bases between them. The CDR3 covers 15 residues. Per the germline V gene, CDR1 is SGHTA and CDR2 is FQGTGA. DNA of the CDR3: TGTGCCAGCAGCTTAAATGTGGCGATAGGAACTGAAGCTTTCTTT. This codes for CASSLNVAIGTEAFF.

The chain is built from TRBV4-1 and TRBJ1-2; no clear D gene. The CDR3 consists of 15 residues. The germline V gene has CDR1 MGHRA and CDR2 YSYEKL. V lost 0 bases, J lost 7 bases, and 15 bases lay in between. CDR3 residues: CASSQDLLWGGGYTF. The CDR3 bases are TGCGCCAGCAGCCAAGATCTTTTGTGGGGTGGTGGCTACACCTTC.

The V gene is TRBV28, the J gene TRBJ1-2; the match to TRBD1 covers 10 bases. V shed 6 bases and J 8 bases; nucleotides not matched to a gene: 9. CDR1 and CDR2 (germline): MDHEN, SYDVKM. The CDR3 has 14 residues. The CDR3: CASRPDRGLGGYTF. CDR3 nucleotides: TGTGCCAGCAGGCCGGACAGGGGGTTGGGAGGCTACACCTTC.